Described below is a single T cell receptor (beta chain) sequence and its context. Its target is unknown. These data belong to a study of T cell responses to AZD1222 COVID-19 vaccine. Study-level results: Spike-wide coverage was observed for vaccine-associated CD4 TCRs, with dominant responses at 160-218 and 743-854. Females outnumbered males among donors, who were mostly white British; clonal diversity was possibly underestimated. Baseline serostatus was positive in only six or seven AZD1222 recipients.

V dropped 5 bases and J dropped 6 bases, with 17 bases sitting between them. Germline CDR1 reads MNHEY; CDR2 reads SVGEGT. This CDR3 is built from 15 residues. Libraries were prepared by immunoSEQ multiplex PCR; TCRdb keeps only in-frame clonotypes and omits some of them. Here the sample spans 180,000 or so clones, 90% to 95% being singletons. The clonotype was recovered from an adult who received the AZD1222 COVID-19 vaccine. Sequenced material: peripheral blood, taken 28 days after the second AZD1222 dose. This rearrangement joins TRBV6-2 or TRBV6-3 to TRBJ2-1; D might be TRBD1 (5 bases). Written as DNA, the CDR3 is TGTGCCAGCAGTCCCTCACGGACACTCAGCAATGAGCAGTTCTTC. It specifies CASSPSRTLSNEQFF.